This T cell receptor beta chain was recovered during a study of T cell changes during pregnancy in multiple sclerosis. Trimming cost V 4 bases and J 2 bases, with 15 bases left between them. CDR1 is MGHRA, CDR2 YSYEKL, per germline. The CDR3 spans 15 residues. Data came from immunoSEQ multiplex PCR; TCRdb stores just in-frame clones and leaves some out. The sample lists about 45,000 clones, around nine tenths occurring once. The sequencing used peripheral blood, collected in the first trimester of pregnancy. This receptor was identified in a female donor with multiple sclerosis, enrolled in a pregnancy study. V is TRBV4-1 and J is TRBJ2-7, with D tentatively TRBD1 (5 bases). Here the CDR3 DNA reads TGCGCCAGCAGCCCCTCCTGGCAGGGTACCTACGAGCAGTACTTC. Encoded protein: CASSPSWQGTYEQYF.